Below, one T cell receptor beta chain is given with its context. Germline values: CDR1 MNHEY, CDR2 SMNVEV (reference sequence). This CDR3 comprises 14 residues. Trimming cost V 3 bases and J 2 bases, with 9 bases left between them. The data were taken from a study of blood T cell repertoires in COVID-19. Study-level background: From the United States, Italy and Spain came samples of acute and convalescent COVID-19. T cells, B-cell-depleted T cells, or PBMCs provided the cDNA or gDNA that served as material.

Methods used by the authors: Estimation of nucleated cell counts relied on the amplification of reference gene primers. This table comes from immunoSEQ multiplex PCR, and its TCRdb copy is limited to in-frame clones, with some not included. V, J and clone size are taken as reported in that table, and D and trimming were inferred from the DNA itself. Of around 150,000 clones in the sample, about 83% are singletons; the top ten hold around 14%. The rearrangement joins TRBV27 to TRBJ2-3; D is ambiguous. The sequencing sample was made of peripheral blood. This TCR was recovered from a woman older than 75 with acute or convalescent COVID-19. The DNA of the CDR3 is TGTGCCAGCAGTTTGGCAAGTCCCACAGATACGCAGTATTTT. Translating it yields CASSLASPTDTQYF.